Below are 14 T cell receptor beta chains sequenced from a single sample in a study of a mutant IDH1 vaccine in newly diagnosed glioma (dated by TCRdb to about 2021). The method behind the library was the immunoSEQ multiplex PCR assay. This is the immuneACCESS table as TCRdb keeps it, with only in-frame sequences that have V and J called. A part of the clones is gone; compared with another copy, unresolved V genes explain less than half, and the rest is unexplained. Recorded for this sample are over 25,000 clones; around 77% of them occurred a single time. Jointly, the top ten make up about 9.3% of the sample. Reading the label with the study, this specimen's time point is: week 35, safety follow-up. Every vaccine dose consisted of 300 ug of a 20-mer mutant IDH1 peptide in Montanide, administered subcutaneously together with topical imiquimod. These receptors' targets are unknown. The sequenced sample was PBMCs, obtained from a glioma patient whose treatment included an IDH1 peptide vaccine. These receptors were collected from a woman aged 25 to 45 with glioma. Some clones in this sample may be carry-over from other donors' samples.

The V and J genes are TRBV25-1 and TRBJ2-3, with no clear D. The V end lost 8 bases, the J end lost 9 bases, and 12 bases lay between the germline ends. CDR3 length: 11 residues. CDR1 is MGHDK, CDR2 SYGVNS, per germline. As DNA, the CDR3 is TGTGCCAGCGGGAACACCCGGACGCAGTATTTT. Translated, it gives CASGNTRTQYF.

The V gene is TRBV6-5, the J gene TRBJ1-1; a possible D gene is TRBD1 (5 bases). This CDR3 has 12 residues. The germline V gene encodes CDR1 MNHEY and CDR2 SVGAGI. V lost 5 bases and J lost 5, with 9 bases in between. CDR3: CASSDSMTEAFF. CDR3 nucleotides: TGTGCCAGCAGTGACAGTATGACTGAAGCTTTCTTT.

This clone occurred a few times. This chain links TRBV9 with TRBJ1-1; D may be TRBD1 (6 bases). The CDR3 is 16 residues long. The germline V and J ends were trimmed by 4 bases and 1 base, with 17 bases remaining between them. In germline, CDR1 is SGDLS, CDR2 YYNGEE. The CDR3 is CASSLRPQGWNTEAFF. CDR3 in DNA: TGTGCCAGCAGCCTACGACCGCAGGGGTGGAACACTGAAGCTTTCTTT.

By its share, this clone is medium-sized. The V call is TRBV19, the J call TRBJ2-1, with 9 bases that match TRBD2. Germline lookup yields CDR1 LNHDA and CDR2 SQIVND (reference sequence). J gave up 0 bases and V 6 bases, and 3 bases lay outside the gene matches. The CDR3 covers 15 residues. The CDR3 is CASSPTSGSYNEQFF. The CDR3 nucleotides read TGTGCCAGTAGCCCGACTAGCGGCTCCTACAATGAGCAGTTCTTC.

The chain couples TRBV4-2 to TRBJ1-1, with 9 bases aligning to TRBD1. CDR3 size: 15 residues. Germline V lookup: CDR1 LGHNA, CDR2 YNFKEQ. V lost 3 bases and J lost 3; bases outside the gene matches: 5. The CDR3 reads CASSQGTGRDTEAFF. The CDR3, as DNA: TGTGCCAGCAGCCAGGGGACAGGGCGGGACACTGAAGCTTTCTTT.

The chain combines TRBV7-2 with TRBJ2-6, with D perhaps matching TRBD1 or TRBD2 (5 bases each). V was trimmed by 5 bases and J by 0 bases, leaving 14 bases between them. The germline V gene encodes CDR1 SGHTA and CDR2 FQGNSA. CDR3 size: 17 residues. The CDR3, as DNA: TGTGCCAGCAGCCGAGGTGGGACGGCCTCTGGGGCCAACGTCCTGACTTTC. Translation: CASSRGGTASGANVLTF.

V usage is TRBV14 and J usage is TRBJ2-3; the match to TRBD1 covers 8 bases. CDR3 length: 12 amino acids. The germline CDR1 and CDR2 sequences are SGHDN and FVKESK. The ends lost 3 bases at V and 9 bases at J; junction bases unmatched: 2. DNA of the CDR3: TGTGCCAGCAGCCAGAGGACAGGGACGCAGTATTTT. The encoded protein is CASSQRTGTQYF. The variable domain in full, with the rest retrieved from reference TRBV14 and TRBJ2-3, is EAGVTQFPSHSVIEKGQTVTLRCDPISGHDNLYWYRRVMGKEIKFLLHFVKESKQDESGMPNNRFLAERTGGTYSTLKVQPAELEDSGVYFCASSQRTGTQYFGPGTRLTVL.

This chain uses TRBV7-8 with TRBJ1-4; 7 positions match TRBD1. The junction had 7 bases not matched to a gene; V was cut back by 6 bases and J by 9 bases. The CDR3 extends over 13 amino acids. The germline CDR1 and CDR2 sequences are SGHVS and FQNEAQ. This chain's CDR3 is CASSLRQGQKLFF. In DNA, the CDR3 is TGTGCCAGCAGTCTTAGACAGGGCCAAAAACTGTTTTTT.

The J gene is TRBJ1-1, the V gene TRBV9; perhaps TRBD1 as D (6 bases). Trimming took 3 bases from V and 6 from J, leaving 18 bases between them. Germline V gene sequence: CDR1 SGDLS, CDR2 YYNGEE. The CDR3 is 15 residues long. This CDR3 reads CASSEGGGPNPEAFF. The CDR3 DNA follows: TGTGCCAGCAGCGAGGGGGGGGGCCCAAACCCTGAAGCTTTCTTT.

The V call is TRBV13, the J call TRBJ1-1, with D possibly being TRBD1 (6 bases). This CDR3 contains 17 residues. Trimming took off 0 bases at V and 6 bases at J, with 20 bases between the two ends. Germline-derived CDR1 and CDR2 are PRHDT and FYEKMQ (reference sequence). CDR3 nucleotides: TGTGCCAGCAGCTTAGGTACAGGGCGAAGTAGAAGGGCTGAAGCTTTCTTT. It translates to CASSLGTGRSRRAEAFF.

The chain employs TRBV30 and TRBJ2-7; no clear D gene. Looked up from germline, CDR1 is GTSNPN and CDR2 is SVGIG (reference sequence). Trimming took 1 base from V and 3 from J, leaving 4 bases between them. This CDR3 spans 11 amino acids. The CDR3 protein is CAWSADYEQYF. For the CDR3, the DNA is TGTGCCTGGAGTGCGGACTACGAGCAGTACTTC.

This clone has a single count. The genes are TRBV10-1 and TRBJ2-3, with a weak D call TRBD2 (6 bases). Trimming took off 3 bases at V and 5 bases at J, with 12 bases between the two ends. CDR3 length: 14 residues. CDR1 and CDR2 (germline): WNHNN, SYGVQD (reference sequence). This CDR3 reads CASSDGGVKDTQYF. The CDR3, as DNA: TGCGCCAGCAGTGACGGCGGGGTGAAAGATACGCAGTATTTT.

This CDR3 is CSVEAIQGYEQYF. CDR3 bases: TGCAGCGTTGAAGCCATACAGGGTTACGAGCAGTACTTC. The V call is TRBV29-1, the J call TRBJ2-7, with a weak D call TRBD1 (6 bases). Germline V gene data show CDR1 as SQVTM and CDR2 as ANQGSEA. The CDR3 consists of 13 residues. V was trimmed by 1 base and J by 4 bases, leaving 11 bases between them.

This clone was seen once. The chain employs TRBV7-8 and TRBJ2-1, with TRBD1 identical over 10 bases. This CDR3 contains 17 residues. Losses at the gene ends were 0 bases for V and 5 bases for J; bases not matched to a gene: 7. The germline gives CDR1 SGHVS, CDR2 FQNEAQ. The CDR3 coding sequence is TGTGCCAGCAGCTTAGCTCGTGGGACAGGGGAAAACAATGAGCAGTTCTTC. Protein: CASSLARGTGENNEQFF.